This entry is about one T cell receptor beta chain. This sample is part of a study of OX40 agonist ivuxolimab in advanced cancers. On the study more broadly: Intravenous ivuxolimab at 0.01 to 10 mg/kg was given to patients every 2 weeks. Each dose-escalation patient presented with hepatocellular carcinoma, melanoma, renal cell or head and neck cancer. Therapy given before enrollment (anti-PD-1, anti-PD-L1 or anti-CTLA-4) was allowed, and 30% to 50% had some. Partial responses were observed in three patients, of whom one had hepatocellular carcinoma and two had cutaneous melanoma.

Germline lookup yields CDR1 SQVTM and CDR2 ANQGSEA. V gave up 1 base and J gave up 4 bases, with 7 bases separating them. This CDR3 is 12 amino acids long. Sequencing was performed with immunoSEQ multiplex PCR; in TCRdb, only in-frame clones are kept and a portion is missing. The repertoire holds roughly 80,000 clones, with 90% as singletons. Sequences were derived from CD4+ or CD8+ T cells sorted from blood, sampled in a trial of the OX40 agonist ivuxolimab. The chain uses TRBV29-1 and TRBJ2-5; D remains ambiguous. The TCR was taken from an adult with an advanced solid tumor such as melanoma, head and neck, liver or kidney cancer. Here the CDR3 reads CSVEGRRETQYF. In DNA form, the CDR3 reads TGCAGCGTTGAAGGACGAAGAGAGACCCAGTACTTC.